The entry below gives a single TCR beta chain sequence along with its context. Its antigen is not known. Several immunoSEQ plates held equal portions of the genomic DNA taken from each subset. Method: immunoSEQ multiplex PCR; TCRdb's copy keeps in-frame clones and lacks some. The sample carries 2,500,000 or so clones, less than 95% recorded once. It was into CD45RA+ naive and CD45RA-negative memory subsets that the CD4+ cells were split. V trimming: 9 bases; J trimming: 3 bases; junction bases outside the gene matches: 7. The CDR3 loop spans 14 amino acids. Germline V gives CDR1 MDHEN, CDR2 SYDVKM. The data are from a study of shared clonotypes between healthy human individuals. The study, taken as a whole, reports: Non-shared clonotypes had lower generation probabilities than those shared by all four donors. Estimated richness was generally greater in naive than memory subsets.

The TCR was taken from a man aged 18 to 35 in good health. Some clones in this sample may be carry-over from other donors' samples. Sequenced: naive CD4+ T cells from PBMCs. Stated subset: CD45RA+ positively selected. The rearrangement joins TRBV28 to TRBJ2-7; 11 nucleotides align to TRBD1. The CDR3 sequence: CASIGGQGVYEQYF. The DNA for the CDR3 is TGTGCCAGTATCGGGGGACAGGGGGTCTACGAGCAGTACTTC.